The 32 T cell receptor beta chains below come from one sample, sequenced in a study of early stage breast cancer tumors (dated by TCRdb to between 2016 and 2019). Libraries were prepared through the immunoSEQ multiplex PCR assay. Held by TCRdb, this immuneACCESS table contains in-frame sequences only and omits some clones. Under half of the omission traces to an unresolved V gene where checked; the cause of the rest is unknown. The sample table records approximately 30,000 clones; about three fifths of these occur just once. The ten largest clones capture roughly 8% of the sample. Sequencing was performed on breast tumor tissue. Receptors originate from a person between 50 and 60 years old with breast cancer.

This clone appeared a few times. The rearrangement uses TRBV11-1 and TRBJ2-1, with TRBD2 identical over 14 bases. The germline V gene has CDR1 SGHAT and CDR2 FQDESV (reference sequence). The CDR3 consists of 14 residues. The junction had 3 bases not matched to a gene; V was cut back by 4 bases and J by 10 bases. CDR3 sequence reads: CASSSGLAGEEQFF. The CDR3 DNA is TGTGCCAGCAGCTCGGGACTAGCGGGAGAGGAGCAGTTCTTC.

The chain combines TRBV6-5 with TRBJ2-7; 11 bases line up with TRBD1. V dropped 7 bases and J dropped 7; count of bases not matched to a gene: 6. This CDR3 comprises 13 residues. From germline, CDR1 is MNHEY and CDR2 SVGAGI. The CDR3 region is CASTRTGGREQYF. DNA for the CDR3: TGTGCCAGCACCAGGACAGGGGGCAGGGAGCAGTACTTC.

The rearrangement links TRBV7-9 to TRBJ2-3; D unresolved. Germline-derived CDR1 and CDR2 are SEHNR and FQNEAQ (reference sequence). The V end was cut by 2 bases, the J end by 6 bases, with 6 bases between. The CDR3 has 12 amino acids. The CDR3 coding sequence is TGTGCCAGCAGCTTATTGTACGATACGCAGTATTTT. The encoded protein is CASSLLYDTQYF. Full variable domain (rest looked up from reference TRBV7-9 and TRBJ2-3): DTGVSQNPRHKITKRGQNVTFRCDPISEHNRLYWYRQTLGQGPEFLTYFQNEAQLEKSRLLSDRFSAERPKGSFSTLEIQRTEQGDSAMYLCASSLLYDTQYFGPGTRLTVL.

This chain uses TRBV15 with TRBJ2-3, with 10 bases fitting TRBD1. The junction had 6 bases not matched to a gene; V was cut back by 0 bases and J by 3 bases. This CDR3 region has 17 residues. Germline V gene data show CDR1 as LNHNV and CDR2 as YYDKDF (reference sequence). DNA of the CDR3: TGTGCCACCAGCAGAGATCGGACAGGGGGGTTAACAGATACGCAGTATTTT. Translating gives CATSRDRTGGLTDTQYF.

In this sample, this clone turned up a few times. The gene calls are TRBV5-4 and TRBJ2-1; D gene unclear. The CDR3 is 11 residues long. The V end lost 7 bases, the J end lost 8 bases, and 10 bases lay between the germline ends. Germline V gene lookup returns CDR1 SGHNT and CDR2 YYREEE (reference sequence). The CDR3 reads CASRHAHEQFF. CDR3 sequence (DNA): TGTGCCAGCCGCCATGCTCATGAGCAGTTCTTC.

CDR3 in DNA: TGTGCCAGCAGCCCAGCCTTATTTGCGGGGGGCGGGGGTGAGCAGTTCTTC. Protein sequence: CASSPALFAGGGGEQFF. The rearrangement joins TRBV11-2 to TRBJ2-1; 8 bases match TRBD2. The germline V gene has CDR1 SGHAT and CDR2 FQNNGV. This CDR3 is 17 amino acids long. The junction had 18 bases not matched to a gene; V was cut back by 5 bases and J by 9 bases.

The chain uses TRBV6-1 and TRBJ2-1; 10 nucleotides align to TRBD2. In germline, CDR1 is MNHNS, CDR2 SASEGT. This CDR3 is built from 15 residues. J gave up 7 bases and V 6 bases, and 9 bases lay outside the gene matches. In DNA form, the CDR3 reads TGTGCCAGCAGCCCGACTAGCGGGTTAAGGAATGAGCAGTTCTTC. It specifies CASSPTSGLRNEQFF.

This chain uses TRBV13 with TRBJ2-1; 8 nucleotides match TRBD2. J gave up 7 bases and V 0 bases, and 2 bases lay outside the gene matches. The CDR3 length is 14 residues. CDR1 and CDR2 (germline): PRHDT, FYEKMQ (reference sequence). CDR3 sequence: CASSLGGRGNEQFF. CDR3 DNA: TGTGCCAGCAGCTTAGGCGGGAGGGGAAATGAGCAGTTCTTC.

The chain joins TRBV27 to TRBJ1-2, with TRBD1 matching 8 bases. With V trimmed by 5 bases and J by 4 bases, 9 bases remained unmatched. CDR3 length: 15 amino acids. Germline V gene lookup returns CDR1 MNHEY and CDR2 SMNVEV (reference sequence). The CDR3 nucleotides are TGTGCCAGCAGTAAGAACAGGGGGAAGGGCTATGGCTACACCTTC. Protein: CASSKNRGKGYGYTF.

This clone was seen just once. The chain has TRBV29-1 and TRBJ2-5; perhaps TRBD2 as D (6 bases). Germline-derived CDR1 and CDR2 are SQVTM and ANQGSEA. The CDR3 totals 15 residues. With 2 bases removed from V and 5 bases from J, the gap between germline ends came to 18 bases. The CDR3 loop reads CSVESEAPREETQYF. In nucleotides, the CDR3 is TGCAGCGTTGAAAGCGAGGCGCCCCGGGAGGAGACCCAGTACTTC.

This clone was picked up a small number of times. V and J are TRBV6-1 and TRBJ2-5; D not certain. Germline V gene data show CDR1 as MNHNS and CDR2 as SASEGT. The CDR3 is 10 amino acids. Trimming stripped 4 bases from V and 5 bases from J, with 2 bases between. CDR3 coding DNA: TGTGCCAGCAGTGTGGAGACCCAGTACTTC. Residues: CASSVETQYF.

The table lists this clone with a count of one. V is TRBV5-4 and J is TRBJ2-1; possible D gene TRBD2, 6 bases. The ends were cut back, 4 bases at V and 6 bases at J, with 17 bases in the middle. The CDR3 totals 15 residues. The germline V gene has CDR1 SGHNT and CDR2 YYREEE (reference sequence). The CDR3, as DNA: TGTGCCAGCAGCCCCGGGACTTGGGACGGCAATGAGCAGTTCTTC. Amino acid sequence: CASSPGTWDGNEQFF. The whole variable domain, filled in from reference TRBV5-4 and TRBJ2-1, reads ETGVTQSPTHLIKTRGQQVTLRCSSQSGHNTVSWYQQALGQGPQFIFQYYREEENGRGNFPPRFSGLQFPNYSSELNVNALELDDSALYLCASSPGTWDGNEQFFGPGTRLTVL.

CDR3 loop: CASSLVAPGTGELFF. The CDR3 coding sequence is TGTGCCAGCAGCTTAGTAGCACCTGGGACCGGGGAGCTGTTTTTT. The chain couples TRBV7-9 to TRBJ2-2, with unresolved D. This CDR3 spans 15 amino acids. The V gene lost 1 base and the J gene lost 5 bases, with 11 bases spanning the gap. Germline lookup yields CDR1 SEHNR and CDR2 FQNEAQ (reference sequence).

The chain has TRBV7-2 and TRBJ1-2; D remains ambiguous. Germline CDR1 reads SGHTA; CDR2 reads FQGNSA. The CDR3 loop spans 14 amino acids. V lost 4 bases and J lost 5, with 14 bases in between. CDR3 protein: CASSSSGGQYGYTF. DNA of the CDR3: TGTGCCAGCAGCTCGTCTGGAGGGCAGTATGGCTACACCTTC. The full variable domain, in which reference TRBV7-2 and TRBJ1-2 provide the parts outside the CDR3, is GAGVSQSPSNKVTEKGKDVELRCDPISGHTALYWYRQSLGQGLEFLIYFQGNSAPDKSGLPSDRFSAERTGGSVSTLTIQRTQQEDSAVYLCASSSSGGQYGYTFGSGTRLTVV.

Note on this clone: A read error may account for a junction end that differs from germline. The rearrangement uses TRBV7-7 and TRBJ2-5; D is possibly TRBD1 or TRBD2 (6 bases each). The CDR3 extends over 15 amino acids. The germline V gene has CDR1 SSHAT and CDR2 FNYEAQ (reference sequence). CDR3 coding DNA: TGTGCTAGCAGCAAGGGGGGCCCTGTAGTAGAGACCCAGTACTTC. It encodes CASSKGGPVVETQYF.

The chain has TRBV7-3 and TRBJ2-1; no firm D call. Trimming removed 5 bases from V and 7 bases from J, with 15 bases in between. Germline CDR1 and CDR2: SGHTA and FQGTGA. This CDR3 is built from 14 residues. The CDR3 coding sequence is TGTGCCAGCAGCCCGCACGGCAGTAGTAATGAGCAGTTCTTC. This translates into CASSPHGSSNEQFF.

This clone has just one count. The rearrangement uses TRBV6-5 and TRBJ1-1; the D gene is possibly TRBD1 (5 bases). CDR1 is MNHEY and CDR2 is SVGAGI in the germline V gene. V was cut by 6 bases and J by 3 bases, with 11 bases left in between. The CDR3 loop spans 13 amino acids. CDR3: CASRQEWDTEAFF. CDR3 sequence (DNA): TGTGCCAGCAGACAGGAGTGGGACACTGAAGCTTTCTTT.

This clone was detected a few times. The chain couples TRBV5-6 to TRBJ1-1, with TRBD1 identical over 9 bases. Germline CDR1 and CDR2: SGHDT and YYEEEE. V shed 2 bases, J shed 6 bases, and the junction held 8 bases outside the gene matches. The CDR3 loop spans 15 amino acids. The CDR3: CASSFKDRGNAEAFF. The CDR3 nucleotides read TGTGCCAGCAGCTTCAAGGACAGGGGTAACGCTGAAGCTTTCTTT.

The chain recombines TRBV5-4 with TRBJ2-2; TRBD2 might be the D (5 bases). Trimming shortened V by 4 bases and J by 1 base, and 20 bases separated the two germline ends. Per the germline V gene, CDR1 is SGHNT and CDR2 is YYREEE (reference sequence). This CDR3 has 18 residues. Written as DNA, the CDR3 is TGTGCCAGCAGCCAAGTTGCTTACTCAAGCGGGAACACCGGGGAGCTGTTTTTT. Amino acids: CASSQVAYSSGNTGELFF.

The genes are TRBV5-1 and TRBJ2-2; D uncertain. CDR1 is SGHRS, CDR2 YFSETQ, per germline. This CDR3 has 15 residues. The V and J ends lost 0 bases and 1 base respectively, with 7 bases between them. CDR3 in DNA: TGCGCCAGCAGCTTGGGGCACCAGAACACCGGGGAGCTGTTTTTT. Amino acid sequence: CASSLGHQNTGELFF. Looking up the rest from reference TRBV5-1 and TRBJ2-2 gives the full variable domain: KAGVTQTPRYLIKTRGQQVTLSCSPISGHRSVSWYQQTPGQGLQFLFEYFSETQRNKGNFPGRFSGRQFSNSRSEMNVSTLELGDSALYLCASSLGHQNTGELFFGEGSRLTVL.

This chain joins TRBV29-1 and TRBJ2-5, with 10 bases aligning to TRBD1. The V gene's germline CDR1 is SQVTM and CDR2 ANQGSEA. Trimming took 6 bases from V and 5 from J; bases not matched to a gene: 12. The CDR3 consists of 15 residues. CDR3 DNA: TGCAGCGTCCATAACCCGACAGGGGGCAGCGAGACCCAGTACTTC. The encoded protein is CSVHNPTGGSETQYF.

V gene TRBV4-1 combines with J gene TRBJ2-1; a possible D gene is TRBD2 (6 bases). Germline V gene lookup returns CDR1 MGHRA and CDR2 YSYEKL. Deletions cut 0 bases from V and 3 bases from J, with 9 bases between. CDR3 length: 15 residues. CDR3 sequence reads: CASSQERGYYNEQFF. CDR3 nucleotide sequence: TGCGCCAGCAGCCAAGAGCGGGGTTACTACAATGAGCAGTTCTTC.

This clone is labeled medium-sized. The rearrangement joins TRBV2 to TRBJ1-2; tentatively, D is TRBD1 (6 bases). V was shortened by 7 bases and J by 6 bases, with 9 bases between the two germline ends. Germline CDR1 reads SNHLY; CDR2 reads FYNNEI. The CDR3 totals 11 residues. CDR3 amino acids: CASTRGDGYTF. The CDR3 DNA sequence: TGTGCCAGCACCAGGGGAGATGGCTACACCTTC.

V and J are TRBV4-2 and TRBJ1-1; tentative D call: TRBD1 (6 bases). The CDR3 is 17 residues long. Germline loops: CDR1 LGHNA, CDR2 YNFKEQ. V lost 0 bases to trimming and J lost 2 bases, with 16 bases between them. The CDR3 nucleotides are TGTGCCAGCAGCCAAGAAGCGGCAGGGGCATACAACACTGAAGCTTTCTTT. Translation gives CASSQEAAGAYNTEAFF.

This clone was picked up a small number of times. The V call is TRBV30, the J call TRBJ1-5, with TRBD1 as a possible D gene (5 bases). Germline V gives CDR1 GTSNPN, CDR2 SVGIG (reference sequence). The CDR3 is made up of 14 amino acids. V lost 1 base, J lost 0 bases, and 7 bases lay in between. The CDR3 region is CAWSGGGSNQPQHF. CDR3 nucleotides: TGTGCCTGGAGTGGGGGCGGTAGCAATCAGCCCCAGCATTTT.

The chain employs TRBV21-1 and TRBJ2-1; the DNA was not used to check the table's D call, TRBD2. TRBV21-1 is described as a pseudogene. This CDR3 is built from 18 residues. CDR3 sequence (DNA): TGTGCCAGCAGCAAATGGGGGACTACCTACCGCTCCTACAATGAGCAGTTCTTC. Translating gives CASSKWGTTYRSYNEQFF.

There are a few counts of this clone. Other nucleotide sequences from this sample produce the same CDR3. This rearrangement joins TRBV7-6 to TRBJ2-3, with D perhaps being TRBD1 or TRBD2 (6 bases each). There are 14 residues in the CDR3. The germline V and J ends were trimmed by 5 bases and 3 bases, with 12 bases remaining between them. Germline loops: CDR1 SGHVS, CDR2 FNYEAQ. Here the CDR3 DNA reads TGTGCCAGCAGCCGCGGAGGGGGGACAGATACGCAGTATTTT. Translation: CASSRGGGTDTQYF.

DNA for the CDR3: TGCGCCAGCAGCGGCGGGGGCCATGAGCAGTTCTTC. Residues: CASSGGGHEQFF. This chain uses TRBV5-1 with TRBJ2-1; D possibly corresponds to TRBD2 (7 bases). The V end was cut by 4 bases, the J end by 8 bases, with 10 bases between. Germline CDR1 SGHRS, CDR2 YFSETQ. The CDR3 runs to 12 residues.

V usage is TRBV21-1 and J usage is TRBJ1-2; TRBD1, the table's D call, lacks a check against the DNA. TRBV21-1 is a documented pseudogene. This CDR3 comprises 18 residues. CDR3 in amino acids: CASSKILRQGARLYGYTF. In DNA form, the CDR3 reads TGTGCCAGCAGCAAAATATTGCGGCAGGGGGCGCGACTCTATGGCTACACCTTC.

The V and J genes are TRBV7-6 and TRBJ2-3; D is uncertain. The CDR3 extends over 12 amino acids. Looked up from germline, CDR1 is SGHVS and CDR2 is FNYEAQ. The V end was cut by 4 bases, the J end by 5 bases, with 7 bases between. The CDR3 sequence: CASSSSGDTQYF. In nucleotides, the CDR3 is TGTGCCAGCAGCTCGAGTGGAGATACGCAGTATTTT.

The rearrangement joins TRBV19 to TRBJ2-2, with 7 bases identical to TRBD1. The CDR3 is made up of 14 amino acids. The J segment lost 5 bases and the V segment lost 1 base, leaving 1 base of the junction unmatched. Germline-derived CDR1 and CDR2 are LNHDA and SQIVND (reference sequence). The CDR3 region has the DNA TGTGCCAGTAGTATAGGACAGGGTACCGGGGAGCTGTTTTTT. It codes for CASSIGQGTGELFF.

This clone was counted only a few times. The chain combines TRBV5-6 with TRBJ2-7, with D perhaps TRBD1 or TRBD2 (5 bases each). V was pared by 3 bases and J by 0 bases, with 16 bases between. The CDR3 runs 16 residues. The V gene's germline CDR1 is SGHDT and CDR2 YYEEEE. CDR3 protein: CASSSPVPGSSYEQYF. CDR3 bases: TGTGCCAGCAGCTCCCCTGTCCCAGGGAGCTCCTACGAGCAGTACTTC.